This TCR beta chain was recorded in a study of OX40 agonist ivuxolimab in advanced cancers. Study-wide results and limits: Patients with a partial response at 0.1-3.0 mg/kg had among the lowest clonal expansion.

Produced via immunoSEQ multiplex PCR; TCRdb's table is partial and in-frame only. The table records about 85,000 clones, 80% to 90% of them present only once. CDR3 size: 13 residues. Germline V gene sequence: CDR1 LNHDA, CDR2 SQIVND (reference sequence). Trimming took off 7 bases at V and 4 bases at J, with 13 bases between the two ends. This clone was seen only a few times. Its antigen remains unidentified. This chain connects TRBV19 to TRBJ1-2; D not resolved. The sequenced sample was CD4+ or CD8+ T cells sorted from blood, obtained in a trial of the OX40 agonist ivuxolimab. The receptor was derived from an adult with an advanced solid tumor such as melanoma, head and neck, liver or kidney cancer. The CDR3 here is CASKDSGFYGYTF. For the CDR3, the DNA is TGTGCCAGTAAGGATTCCGGGTTCTATGGCTACACCTTC.